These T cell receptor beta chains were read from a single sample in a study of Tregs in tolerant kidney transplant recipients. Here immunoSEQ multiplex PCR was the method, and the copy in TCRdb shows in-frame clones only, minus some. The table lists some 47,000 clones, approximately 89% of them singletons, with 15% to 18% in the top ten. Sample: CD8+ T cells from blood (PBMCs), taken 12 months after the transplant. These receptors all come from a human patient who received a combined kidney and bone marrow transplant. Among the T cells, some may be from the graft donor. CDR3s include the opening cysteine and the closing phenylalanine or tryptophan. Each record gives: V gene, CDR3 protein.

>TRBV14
CASSQENTEYEQYF
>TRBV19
CASGTSGYNEQFF
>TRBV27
CATTVGGEGTGELFF
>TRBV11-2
CASSFGGTTYEQYF
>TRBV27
CASSSGLAYTGELFF
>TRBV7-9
CASSPRTSGRVEQYF
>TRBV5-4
CASSRIGTGNEKLFF
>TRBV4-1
CASSQDRATNEKLFF
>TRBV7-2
CASSLIPPGQGHSYEQYF
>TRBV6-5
CASSYTTGLAGGLYF
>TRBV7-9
CASSLDGGGGYGYTF
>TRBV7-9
CASSDREDTVLEEQYF
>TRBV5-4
CASSFGTRVVDEQYF
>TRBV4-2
CASSQGWQTGTSGYNEQFF
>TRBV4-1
CASSQDPSGLAGSTDTQYF
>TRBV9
CASSVNLAGVHDEQFF
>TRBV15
CATSRSGNYNEQFF
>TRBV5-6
CASRRGGTGELFF
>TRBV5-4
CASSSGLAGDRADTQYF
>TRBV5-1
CASSLRPGQVGETQYF
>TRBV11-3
CASSRPSGVGSYEQYF
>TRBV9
CASSVGGGWGDTIYF
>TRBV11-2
CASMFKRMGTDTQYF
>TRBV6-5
CASGGGATYEQYF
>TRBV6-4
CASREVGEYGELFF
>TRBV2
CASSVTGGSEKLFF
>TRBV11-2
CASSLDWSWDTQYF
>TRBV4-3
CASSQDLEGVEQYF
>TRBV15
CATSRDYATEGTQYF
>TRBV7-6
CASRPTGIYGYTF
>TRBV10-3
CAISEEFIESSDIYNEQFF
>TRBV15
CATSREGIAGFF
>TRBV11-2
CASSLLAGDGETQYF
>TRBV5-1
CASSLRSGGLGGLFYNEQFF
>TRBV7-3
CASSLISGAYNEQFF
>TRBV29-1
CSGGESYTDTQYF
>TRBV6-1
CASSEVPKSSTDTQYF
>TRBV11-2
CASSLSGSAYEQYF
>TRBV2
CASSGGGRGYYEQYF
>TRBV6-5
CASSASAGGTDTQYF
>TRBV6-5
CASSLGQGILSDTQYF
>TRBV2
CASSGREPSTDTQYF
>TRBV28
CASSSFDRGEDQPQHF
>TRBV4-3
CASSQDGGRYEKLFF
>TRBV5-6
CASSDSGTLPSSYGYTF
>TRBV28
CASSPTTGGLYEQYF
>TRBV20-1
CSATEWGGQFF
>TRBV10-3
CAISDVVRTFQETQYF
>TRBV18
CASSPSGGASDTQYF
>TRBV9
CASSVGGQGGYEQYF
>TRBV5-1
CASSSRYGAQGRTGELFF
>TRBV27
CASSLISGAEAFF
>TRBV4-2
CASSQGVAETGELFF
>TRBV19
CASSQGYSNQPQHF
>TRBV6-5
CASSYRGPLGGYTF
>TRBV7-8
CASSPGDNPPYEQYF
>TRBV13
CASSSPGAYEQYF
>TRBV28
CASRAPTGGYEQYF
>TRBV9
CASSQGGLDTQYF